A single sample gave rise to the 30 T cell receptor beta chains below, sequenced in a study of blood T cells in healthy people across ages. A J-beta primer mix and a sample-barcoded 5' primer were used in a second PCR of roughly 6 to 11 cycles. TCRdb processed the 5' RACE reads anew with MiXCR; each CDR3 protein has one entry. The repertoire holds about 1.8 million distinct CDR3 sequences, with roughly 50% as singletons. Sequences were obtained from blood. These receptors were obtained from a woman in her thirties or forties in good health.

A few counts support this clonotype. V and J are TRBV27 and TRBJ2-7; D unclear. From germline, CDR1 is MNHEY and CDR2 SMNVEV (reference sequence). V was cut by 2 bases and J by 3 bases, with 11 bases left in between. The length of the CDR3 is 14 residues. CDR3 in DNA: TGTGCCAGCAGTTTAGGCTCAAACCTCTACGAGCAGTACTTC. Its protein product is CASSLGSNLYEQYF.

The sample holds one count of this clonotype. The junction departs from the called germline gene at one end, perhaps through a read error. V is TRBV4-1 and J is TRBJ2-1; TRBD2 matches at 8 bases. There are 17 residues in the CDR3. Germline loops: CDR1 MGHRA, CDR2 YSYEKL. The CDR3, as DNA: TGCGCCAGCAGTCAAGCATACGGGGGGGTCAGTGGGAATGAGCAGTTCTTC. This gives the protein CASSQAYGGVSGNEQFF.

This clonotype was picked up a small number of times. CDR3 DNA sequence: TGTGCCAGCAGCACCGGACGACAGCCTGGCTACACCTTC. Amino acid sequence: CASSTGRQPGYTF. The rearrangement links TRBV12-3 or TRBV12-4 to TRBJ1-2; TRBD1 might be the D (5 bases). The CDR3 loop spans 13 amino acids. V lost 6 bases, J lost 7 bases, and 15 bases lay in between.

This clonotype was seen just once. The chain is built from TRBV18 and TRBJ2-1; D unresolved. Between the trimmed V and J ends, which lost 2 bases and 3 bases, there was a span of 11 bases. The CDR3 loop spans 15 amino acids. CDR1 is KGHSH and CDR2 is LQKENI in the germline V gene. Here the CDR3 reads CASSPEGIGYNEQFF. The CDR3 coding sequence is TGTGCCAGCTCACCAGAAGGGATAGGCTACAATGAGCAGTTCTTC.

The genes are TRBV12-3 or TRBV12-4 and TRBJ1-6; 7 bases match TRBD1. Unmatched junction bases numbered 5, after V lost 7 bases and J lost 5 bases. The CDR3 length is 14 residues. Here the CDR3 reads CASNEDRNNSPLHF. In DNA, the CDR3 is TGTGCCAGCAACGAGGACAGGAATAATTCACCCCTCCACTTT.

This clonotype was detected a few times. The rearrangement joins TRBV20-1 to TRBJ1-2; 12 bases fit TRBD1. Germline values: CDR1 DFQATT, CDR2 SNEGSKA (reference sequence). The CDR3 runs 14 residues. The CDR3 DNA sequence: TGCAGACCGGGGACAGGGGGCTGGAACTATGGCTACACCTTC. This sequence encodes CRPGTGGWNYGYTF.

This clonotype occurred a few times. This rearrangement joins TRBV5-1 to TRBJ2-5; TRBD1 might be the D (5 bases). The CDR3 has 16 residues. Trimming stripped 4 bases from V and 5 bases from J, with 21 bases between. CDR1 SGHRS and CDR2 YFSETQ come from the germline V gene. As DNA, the CDR3 is TGCGCCAGCAGCCTTAAGGGGCAAGGGTCCCAGGAGACCCAGTACTTC. Translated: CASSLKGQGSQETQYF.

The CDR3 DNA sequence: TGTGCTAGTGGTTTGGACAGCGCTAACACAGATACGCAGTATTTT. This translates into CASGLDSANTDTQYF. The gene calls are TRBV12-5 and TRBJ2-3, with D unclear. Germline CDR1 is LGHNT and CDR2 is FRNRAP. The germline V and J ends were trimmed by 1 base and 2 bases, with 10 bases remaining between them. The CDR3 covers 15 residues. Full variable domain (outside the CDR3, taken from reference TRBV12-5 and TRBJ2-3): DARVTQTPRHKVTEMGQEVTMRCQPILGHNTVFWYRQTMMQGLELLAYFRNRAPLDDSGMPKDRFSAEMPDATLATLKIQPSEPRDSAVYFCASGLDSANTDTQYFGPGTRLTVL.

This clonotype was detected only a few times. The chain carries TRBV20-1 and TRBJ2-5; D unresolved. Per the germline V gene, CDR1 is DFQATT and CDR2 is SNEGSKA (reference sequence). CDR3 length: 13 amino acids. V was cut by 3 bases and J by 5 bases, with 13 bases left in between. CDR3: CSAREYLYETQYF. As DNA, the CDR3 is TGCAGTGCTAGGGAATATCTGTACGAGACCCAGTACTTC.

The genes are TRBV28 and TRBJ1-4; D gene unclear. Deletions cut 10 bases from V and 7 bases from J, with 16 bases between. This CDR3 is 13 amino acids long. Germline lookup yields CDR1 MDHEN and CDR2 SYDVKM. CDR3 amino acids: CATTDPGSEKLFF. In DNA, the CDR3 is TGTGCCACTACTGACCCCGGCAGTGAAAAACTGTTTTTT.

With regard to this clonotype: One end of the junction is discordant with germline, which a read error may explain. The chain has TRBV3-1 and TRBJ1-2, with unresolved D. This CDR3 has 15 amino acids. CDR1 LGHDT and CDR2 YNNKEL come from the germline V gene (reference sequence). The CDR3 loop is CASSQDPSASWGYTF. The CDR3, as DNA: TGCGCCAGCAGCCAAGATCCTTCGGCCTCCTGGGGCTACACCTTC.

This chain joins TRBV12-3 or TRBV12-4 and TRBJ1-6; D ambiguous. This CDR3 has 11 amino acids. Deletions cut 6 bases from V and 9 bases from J, with 6 bases between. The DNA for the CDR3 is TGTGCCAGCAGAGCGGGTTCACCCCTCCACTTT. The encoded protein is CASRAGSPLHF.

As regards this clonotype: This could be a read error, since a much larger clone is one nucleotide away. V usage is TRBV7-2 and J usage is TRBJ2-7; the D gene is possibly TRBD2 (5 bases). With the DNA end fitting TRBJ2-4 better, the J assignment may be wrong. The CDR3 runs to 15 residues. The germline V gene has CDR1 SGHTA and CDR2 FQGNSA. The CDR3 nucleotides are TGTGCCGGCAGCCCCACCCGGGGAACCAAAAACATTCAGTACTTC. It is translated as CAGSPTRGTKNIQYF.

This chain uses TRBV6-5 with TRBJ2-3; a possible D gene is TRBD1 (8 bases). The CDR3 is 16 residues long. The V and J ends lost 7 bases and 5 bases respectively, with 22 bases between them. Germline CDR1 and CDR2: MNHEY and SVGAGI. CDR3 region: CASILQGAGVVDTQYF. The CDR3 DNA is TGTGCCAGCATCCTTCAGGGGGCGGGGGTTGTAGATACGCAGTATTTT.

This sequence joins TRBV20-1 and TRBJ2-7, with 8 bases identical to TRBD1. The CDR3 totals 15 residues. Germline lookup yields CDR1 DFQATT and CDR2 SNEGSKA (reference sequence). V gave up 1 base and J gave up 3 bases; unmatched junction bases: 8. The DNA for the CDR3 is TGCAGTGCTAGAGGGTGGGGGACAGGACACTACGAGCAGTACTTC. Residues: CSARGWGTGHYEQYF.

This clonotype has a handful of counts. This chain joins TRBV25-1 and TRBJ2-4; D is uncertain. CDR1 is MGHDK and CDR2 is SYGVNS in the germline V gene. The CDR3 is 10 amino acids. V gave up 5 bases and J gave up 12 bases, with 8 bases separating them. The chain's CDR3 is CASSPKAQYF. CDR3 sequence (DNA): TGTGCCAGCAGTCCCAAAGCTCAGTACTTC. Variable domain in full (rest from reference TRBV25-1 and TRBJ2-4): EADIYQTPRYLVIGTGKKITLECSQTMGHDKMYWYQQDPGMELHLIHYSYGVNSTEKGDLSSESTVSRIRTEHFPLTLESARPSHTSQYLCASSPKAQYFGAGTRLSVL.

This chain joins TRBV14 and TRBJ2-3, with a tentative D call TRBD1 (6 bases). The germline V gene encodes CDR1 SGHDN and CDR2 FVKESK. The CDR3 is 15 amino acids. The V and J ends lost 4 bases and 0 bases respectively, with 11 bases between them. CDR3 protein: CASSRQATSTDTQYF. The CDR3 DNA reads TGTGCCAGCAGCCGACAGGCGACTAGCACAGATACGCAGTATTTT.

The gene calls are TRBV7-2 and TRBJ1-2; TRBD1 is a possible D gene (6 bases). The V end was cut by 0 bases, the J end by 8 bases, with 19 bases between. Looked up from germline, CDR1 is SGHTA and CDR2 is FQGNSA. The CDR3 runs to 16 residues. The DNA of the CDR3 is TGTGCCAGCAGCTTAGCGCGGGCGGGGGGCGTCAGGGGCTACACCTTC. Translated, it gives CASSLARAGGVRGYTF.

The chain employs TRBV20-1 and TRBJ2-3; 8 bases map to TRBD2. V shed 1 base, J shed 2 bases, and the junction held 5 bases outside the gene matches. Germline V gives CDR1 DFQATT, CDR2 SNEGSKA (reference sequence). The CDR3 has 15 amino acids. The CDR3 protein is CSARAERGSTDTQYF. In DNA, the CDR3 is TGCAGTGCTAGAGCCGAGCGGGGGTCCACAGATACGCAGTATTTT.

The gene calls are TRBV27 and TRBJ1-2; a possible D gene is TRBD1 (5 bases). The germline V and J ends were trimmed by 5 bases and 5 bases, with 9 bases remaining between them. The CDR3 consists of 12 residues. Looked up from germline, CDR1 is MNHEY and CDR2 is SMNVEV (reference sequence). The CDR3 spells CASSTEGYGYTF. CDR3 in DNA: TGTGCCAGCAGTACCGAGGGGTATGGCTACACCTTC.

Only a few counts were recorded for this clonotype. The J gene is TRBJ2-3, the V gene TRBV4-3, with 10 bases matching TRBD2. CDR1 and CDR2 from the germline V gene are LGHNA and YSLEER. The CDR3 has 15 amino acids. V lost 4 bases and J lost 10; bases outside the gene matches: 11. The DNA for the CDR3 is TGCGCCAGCAGCCGGTATCTAGCGGGGGCCCCGTCGCAGTATTTT. It is translated as CASSRYLAGAPSQYF.

A remark on this clonotype: Mismatch with germline at one junction end may stem from a read error. J is TRBJ2-7 and V is TRBV12-3 or TRBV12-4, with D possibly TRBD2 on 5 matching bases. This CDR3 region has 16 residues. This CDR3 is CASGLEGGFTSYEQYF. The CDR3 DNA is TGTGCCAGCGGTTTAGAAGGAGGCTTTACCTCCTACGAGCAGTACTTC.

This clonotype was observed a handful of times. This chain connects TRBV7-2 to TRBJ2-3; TRBD2 is a possible D gene (6 bases). The CDR3 sequence is 16 residues long. Germline CDR1 SGHTA, CDR2 FQGNSA. Trimming took 2 bases from V and 6 from J, leaving 18 bases between them. The CDR3 is CASSLQAAGRYDTQYF. The CDR3 bases are TGTGCCAGCAGCTTACAAGCGGCGGGGCGGTACGATACGCAGTATTTT. The full variable domain, in which reference TRBV7-2 and TRBJ2-3 provide the parts outside the CDR3, is GAGVSQSPSNKVTEKGKDVELRCDPISGHTALYWYRQSLGQGLEFLIYFQGNSAPDKSGLPSDRFSAERTGGSVSTLTIQRTQQEDSAVYLCASSLQAAGRYDTQYFGPGTRLTVL.

The genes are TRBV6-2 or TRBV6-3 and TRBJ2-6, with unresolved D. Germline CDR1 MNHEY, CDR2 SVGEGT. There are 17 residues in the CDR3. Deletions cut 1 base from V and 7 bases from J, with 17 bases between. The CDR3 sequence: CASSYYIRAQGANVLTF. The DNA of the CDR3 is TGTGCCAGCAGTTACTATATCCGGGCGCAAGGAGCCAACGTCCTGACTTTC.

This rearrangement joins TRBV2 to TRBJ1-5; the D is unclear. Germline loops: CDR1 SNHLY, CDR2 FYNNEI. The ends were cut back, 5 bases at V and 4 bases at J, with 12 bases in the middle. The CDR3 has 14 amino acids. CDR3 nucleotide sequence: TGTGCCAGCAGTCCTGGACGGCTGAATCAGCCCCAGCATTTT. Its translation is CASSPGRLNQPQHF.

This clonotype was recorded a few times. The rearrangement joins TRBV7-6 to TRBJ2-3; 16 bases match TRBD2. The CDR3 length is 17 residues. V lost 5 bases and J lost 6; bases outside the gene matches: 8. Germline V gene data show CDR1 as SGHVS and CDR2 as FNYEAQ. The CDR3 DNA is TGTGCCAGCAGCCCAACTGGGACTAGCGGGGGGGCCGATACGCAGTATTTT. Translating gives CASSPTGTSGGADTQYF.

The rearrangement uses TRBV6-6 and TRBJ1-4, with D possibly TRBD1 on 6 matching bases. The CDR3 contains 14 residues. CDR1 and CDR2 from the germline V gene are MNHNY and SVGAGI (reference sequence). Trimming left V 4 bases short and J 7 bases short, with 13 bases between. The CDR3 is CASSSRGGGEKLFF. CDR3 nucleotide sequence: TGTGCCAGCAGTTCCAGGGGAGGAGGTGAAAAACTGTTTTTT.

The chain recombines TRBV5-6 with TRBJ1-6; 8 positions match TRBD1. The CDR3 has 17 amino acids. Trimming at V came to 1 base and at J to 2 bases, leaving 5 bases not matched to a gene. CDR1 SGHDT and CDR2 YYEEEE come from the germline V gene. The CDR3 DNA reads TGTGCCAGCAGCTTGTCAGTGGACAGGGCCTATAATTCACCCCTCCACTTT. This codes for CASSLSVDRAYNSPLHF.

The chain couples TRBV5-1 to TRBJ2-5; D gene unclear. The CDR3 runs to 13 residues. V lost 2 bases, J lost 4 bases, and 9 bases lay in between. Germline values: CDR1 SGHRS, CDR2 YFSETQ. CDR3 in amino acids: CASSFVVRETQYF. The CDR3 DNA sequence: TGCGCCAGCAGCTTTGTTGTGAGAGAGACCCAGTACTTC.

This rearrangement joins TRBV12-3 or TRBV12-4 to TRBJ2-5; 10 bases are shared with TRBD2. Trimming cost V 3 bases and J 5 bases; bases outside gene matches: 6. CDR3 length: 15 amino acids. CDR3 sequence (DNA): TGTGCCAGCAGTTTTAAGCGGGGGGGCCGGGAGACCCAGTACTTC. Its translation: CASSFKRGGRETQYF.